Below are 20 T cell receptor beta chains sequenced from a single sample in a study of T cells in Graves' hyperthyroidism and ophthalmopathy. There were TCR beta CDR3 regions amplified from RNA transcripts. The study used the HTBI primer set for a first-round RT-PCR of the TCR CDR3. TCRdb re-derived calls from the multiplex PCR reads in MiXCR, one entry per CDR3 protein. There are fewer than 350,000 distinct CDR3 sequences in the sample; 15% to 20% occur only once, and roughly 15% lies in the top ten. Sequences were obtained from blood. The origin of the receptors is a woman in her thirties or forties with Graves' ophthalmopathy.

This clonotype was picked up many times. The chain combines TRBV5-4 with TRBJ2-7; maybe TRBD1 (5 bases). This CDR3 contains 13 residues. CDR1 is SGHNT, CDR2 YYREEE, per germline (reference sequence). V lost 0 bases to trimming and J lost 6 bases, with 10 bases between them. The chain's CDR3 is CASSLDSGLEQYF. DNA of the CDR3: TGTGCCAGCAGCTTGGATTCAGGGCTCGAGCAGTACTTC.

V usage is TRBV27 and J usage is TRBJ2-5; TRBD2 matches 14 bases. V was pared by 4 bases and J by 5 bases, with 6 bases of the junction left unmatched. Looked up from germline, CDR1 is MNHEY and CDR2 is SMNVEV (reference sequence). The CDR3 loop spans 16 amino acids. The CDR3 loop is CASSSAGTSGGETQYF. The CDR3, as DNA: TGTGCCAGCAGTTCCGCCGGGACTAGCGGGGGTGAGACCCAGTACTTC.

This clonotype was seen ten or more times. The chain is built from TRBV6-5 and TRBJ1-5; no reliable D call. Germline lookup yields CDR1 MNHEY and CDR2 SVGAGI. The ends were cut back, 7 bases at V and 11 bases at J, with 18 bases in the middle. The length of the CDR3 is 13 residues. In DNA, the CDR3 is TGTGCCAGCAAACCGGGAGACTTTGGGGCCCAGCATTTT. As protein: CASKPGDFGAQHF.

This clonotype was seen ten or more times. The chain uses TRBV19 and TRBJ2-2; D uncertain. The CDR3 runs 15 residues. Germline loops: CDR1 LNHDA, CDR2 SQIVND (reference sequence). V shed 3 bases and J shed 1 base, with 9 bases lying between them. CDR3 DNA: TGTGCCAGTAGTATGAAGGTCGGGAACACCGGGGAGCTGTTTTTT. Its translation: CASSMKVGNTGELFF.

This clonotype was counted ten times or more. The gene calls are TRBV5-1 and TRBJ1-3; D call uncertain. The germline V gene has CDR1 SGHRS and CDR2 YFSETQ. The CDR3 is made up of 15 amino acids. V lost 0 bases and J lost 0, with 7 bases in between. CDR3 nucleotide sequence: TGCGCCAGCAGCTTGGGGTCTTACTCTGGAAACACCATATATTTT. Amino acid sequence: CASSLGSYSGNTIYF.

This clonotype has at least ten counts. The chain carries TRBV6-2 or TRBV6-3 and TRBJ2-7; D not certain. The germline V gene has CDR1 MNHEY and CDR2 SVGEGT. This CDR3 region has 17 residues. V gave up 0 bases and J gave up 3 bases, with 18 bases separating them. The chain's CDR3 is CASSYSFSAGSLYEQYF. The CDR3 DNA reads TGTGCCAGCAGTTACTCCTTTTCCGCAGGCTCACTCTACGAGCAGTACTTC.

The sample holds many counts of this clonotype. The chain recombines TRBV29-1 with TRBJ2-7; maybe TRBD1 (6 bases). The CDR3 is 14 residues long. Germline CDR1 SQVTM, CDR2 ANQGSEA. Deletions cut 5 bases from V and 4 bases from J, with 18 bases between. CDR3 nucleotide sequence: TGCAGCGTTCCCGGGACAAATACTCCATACGAGCAGTACTTC. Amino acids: CSVPGTNTPYEQYF.

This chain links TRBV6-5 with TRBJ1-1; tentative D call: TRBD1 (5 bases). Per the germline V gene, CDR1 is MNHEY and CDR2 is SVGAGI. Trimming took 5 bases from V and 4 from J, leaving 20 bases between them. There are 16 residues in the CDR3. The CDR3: CASSLSPGPLPTEAFF. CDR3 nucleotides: TGTGCCAGCAGTCTTTCGCCGGGGCCGCTGCCCACTGAAGCTTTCTTT.

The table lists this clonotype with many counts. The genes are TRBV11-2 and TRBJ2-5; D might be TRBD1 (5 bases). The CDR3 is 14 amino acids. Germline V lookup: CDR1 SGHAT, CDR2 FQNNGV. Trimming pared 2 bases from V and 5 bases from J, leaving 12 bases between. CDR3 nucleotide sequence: TGTGCCAGCAGCTTACTAGGGGTCCGCGAGACCCAGTACTTC. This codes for CASSLLGVRETQYF.

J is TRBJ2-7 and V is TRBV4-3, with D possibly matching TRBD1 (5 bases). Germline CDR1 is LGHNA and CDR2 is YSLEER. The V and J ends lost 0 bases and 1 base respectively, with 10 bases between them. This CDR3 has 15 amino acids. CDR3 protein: CASSQDLTASYEQYF. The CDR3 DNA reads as TGCGCCAGCAGCCAAGATTTGACAGCGTCCTACGAGCAGTACTTC.

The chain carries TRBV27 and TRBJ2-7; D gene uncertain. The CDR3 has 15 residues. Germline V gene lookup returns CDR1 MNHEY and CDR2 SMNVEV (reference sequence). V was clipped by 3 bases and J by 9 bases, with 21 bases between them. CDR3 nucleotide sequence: TGTGCCAGCAGTTTTGCTACAGCCCCGTATTGGGGGCAGTACTTC. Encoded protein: CASSFATAPYWGQYF.

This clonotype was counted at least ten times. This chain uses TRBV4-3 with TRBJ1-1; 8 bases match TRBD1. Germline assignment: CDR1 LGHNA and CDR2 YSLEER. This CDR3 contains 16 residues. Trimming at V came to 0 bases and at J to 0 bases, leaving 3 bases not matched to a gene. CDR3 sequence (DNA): TGCGCCAGCAGCCAAGATTGGACAGGGATGAACACTGAAGCTTTCTTT. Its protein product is CASSQDWTGMNTEAFF.

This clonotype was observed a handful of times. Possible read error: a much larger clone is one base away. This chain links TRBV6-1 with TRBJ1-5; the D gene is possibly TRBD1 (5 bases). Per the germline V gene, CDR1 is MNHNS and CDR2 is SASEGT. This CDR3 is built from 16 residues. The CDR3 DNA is TGTGCCAGCAGTCCCACGGGACGGTGGCTCAATCAGCCCCAGCCTTTT. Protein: CASSPTGRWLNQPQPF.

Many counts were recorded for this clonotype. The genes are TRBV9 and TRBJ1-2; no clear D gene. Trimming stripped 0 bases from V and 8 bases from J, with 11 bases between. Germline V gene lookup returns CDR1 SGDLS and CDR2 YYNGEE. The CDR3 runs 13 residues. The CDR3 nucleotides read TGTGCCAGCAGCGTAGGCCAGTCGGAAGGCTACACCTTC. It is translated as CASSVGQSEGYTF. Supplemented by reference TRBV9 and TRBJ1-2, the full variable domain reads DSGVTQTPKHLITATGQRVTLRCSPRSGDLSVYWYQQSLDQGLQFLIQYYNGEERAKGNILERFSAQQFPDLHSELNLSSLELGDSALYFCASSVGQSEGYTFGSGTRLTVV.

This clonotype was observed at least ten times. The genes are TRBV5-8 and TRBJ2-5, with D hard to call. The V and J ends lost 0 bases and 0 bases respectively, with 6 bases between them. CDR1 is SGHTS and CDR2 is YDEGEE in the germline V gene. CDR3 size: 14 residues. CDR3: CASSLGFDQETQYF. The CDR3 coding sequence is TGTGCCAGCAGCTTGGGATTTGACCAAGAGACCCAGTACTTC.

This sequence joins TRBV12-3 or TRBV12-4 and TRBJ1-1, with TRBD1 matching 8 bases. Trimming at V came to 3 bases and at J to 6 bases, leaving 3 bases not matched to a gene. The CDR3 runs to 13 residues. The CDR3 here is CASSFRRGPEAFF. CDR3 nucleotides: TGTGCCAGCAGTTTCCGCAGGGGGCCTGAAGCTTTCTTT.

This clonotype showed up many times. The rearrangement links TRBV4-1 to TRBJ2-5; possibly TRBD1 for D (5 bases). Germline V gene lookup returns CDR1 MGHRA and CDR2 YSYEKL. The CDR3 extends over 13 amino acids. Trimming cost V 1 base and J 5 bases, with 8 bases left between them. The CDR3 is CASSQGQLETQYF. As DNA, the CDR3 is TGCGCCAGCAGCCAAGGACAGCTTGAGACCCAGTACTTC.

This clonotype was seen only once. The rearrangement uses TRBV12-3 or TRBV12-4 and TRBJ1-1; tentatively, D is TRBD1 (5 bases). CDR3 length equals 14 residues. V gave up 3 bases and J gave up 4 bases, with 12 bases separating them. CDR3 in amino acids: CASSFTGHGTEAFF. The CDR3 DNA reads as TGTGCCAGCAGTTTCACTGGACATGGCACTGAAGCTTTCTTT.

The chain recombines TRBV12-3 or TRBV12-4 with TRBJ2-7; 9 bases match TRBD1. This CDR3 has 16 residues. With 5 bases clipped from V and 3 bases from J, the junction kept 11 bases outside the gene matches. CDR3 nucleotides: TGTGCCAGCAGTAACCACAGGGGGCAGGAGATCTACGAGCAGTACTTC. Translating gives CASSNHRGQEIYEQYF.

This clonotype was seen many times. Here the CDR3 DNA reads TGTGCCAGCAGTTTCGCGGAGACCCAGTACTTC. Its protein is CASSFAETQYF. The chain has TRBV28 and TRBJ2-5; D gene unclear. Germline V gene lookup returns CDR1 MDHEN and CDR2 SYDVKM. This CDR3 is built from 11 residues. The V end lost 3 bases, the J end lost 5 bases, and 4 bases lay between the germline ends.